These T cell receptor beta chains were read from a single sample in a study of CD4+ T cells in melanoma. TCRdb's copy holds only in-frame clones and misses some; the assay was immunoSEQ multiplex PCR. The sample includes about 140,000 clones, 80% to 95% of them seen just once. The receptors shown here come from a human donor with melanoma. The CDR3 runs from the conserved cysteine through the conserved F or W. Fields, in order: V gene, J gene, clone size, D gene, CDR3 length, CDR3 protein, CDR3 DNA. A D gene is named only where the DNA matches it firmly. Not all rows give a size; the values are once, few, many and, for expanded clones, a class.

TRBV5-4	TRBJ1-3	-	-	16	CASSSQSTVSGNTIYF	TGTGCCAGCAGCTCTCAGTCGACAGTCTCTGGAAACACCATATATTTT
TRBV6-5	TRBJ1-1	-	-	14	CASSQRTGNTEAFF	TGTGCCAGCAGCCAGCGGACGGGGAACACTGAAGCTTTCTTT
TRBV27	TRBJ2-1	-	-	18	CASSFRPRWGSSYNEQFF	TGTGCCAGCAGTTTCCGACCGAGGTGGGGGAGCTCCTACAATGAGCAGTTCTTC
TRBV30	TRBJ2-3	-	-	16	CAWSVFAPGRTDTQYF	TGTGCCTGGAGTGTATTTGCCCCGGGCCGCACAGATACGCAGTATTTT
TRBV18	TRBJ2-2	-	-	16	CASSPLATGTSGELFF	TGTGCCAGCTCACCCTTAGCAACGGGGACGTCCGGGGAGCTGTTTTTT
TRBV6-6	TRBJ2-7	-	-	14	CASSPRQVSYEQYF	TGTGCCAGCAGTCCGAGACAAGTCTCCTACGAGCAGTACTTC
TRBV11-3	TRBJ1-5	-	TRBD1	17	CASSQQGGRGRSQPQHF	TGTGCCAGCAGCCAACAGGGGGGCCGCGGGAGGTCTCAGCCCCAGCATTTT
TRBV11-2	TRBJ1-1	-	-	14	CASSPLGFGTEAFF	TGTGCCAGCAGCCCTCTGGGGTTCGGCACTGAAGCTTTCTTT
TRBV5-8	TRBJ2-6	-	-	18	CASNPGQRVHSGANVLTF	TGTGCCAGCAATCCTGGACAGAGAGTACACTCTGGGGCCAACGTCCTGACTTTC
TRBV6-1	TRBJ1-4	-	-	12	CASNYAGNKLFF	TGTGCCAGCAATTATGCAGGGAATAAACTGTTTTTT
TRBV5-5	TRBJ2-7	once	-	14	CASSLYTRNGEQYF	TGTGCCAGCAGCCTCTACACTAGGAACGGCGAGCAGTACTTC
TRBV7-6	TRBJ1-5	-	-	17	CASSLVGGASSNQPQHF	TGTGCCAGCAGCTTAGTCGGGGGGGCTTCTAGCAATCAGCCCCAGCATTTT
TRBV4-2	TRBJ1-5	-	-	17	CASSQEGGQGKNQPQHF	TGTGCCAGCAGCCAAGAAGGGGGGCAGGGGAAGAATCAGCCCCAGCATTTT
TRBV10-3	TRBJ2-7	-	TRBD1	13	CATATGGPYEQYF	TGTGCCACCGCGACAGGGGGCCCGTACGAGCAGTACTTC
TRBV18	TRBJ1-2	once	-	13	CASSGPLGNGYTF	TGTGCCAGCTCCGGACCCCTGGGGAATGGCTACACCTTC
TRBV5-5	TRBJ2-1	-	TRBD1	15	CASSLATGGWNEQFF	TGTGCCAGCAGCTTGGCGACAGGGGGCTGGAATGAGCAGTTCTTC
TRBV5-1	TRBJ1-4	-	-	14	CASSPRLDNEKLFF	TGCGCCAGCAGCCCCCGTTTGGATAATGAAAAACTGTTTTTT
TRBV29-1	TRBJ1-3	-	-	16	CSVDIEGVSSGNTIYF	TGCAGCGTTGACATCGAGGGGGTGAGCTCTGGAAACACCATATATTTT
TRBV6-5	TRBJ2-7	-	TRBD1	14	CASRGTGFSYEQYF	TGTGCCAGCAGAGGGACAGGGTTCTCCTACGAGCAGTACTTC
TRBV6-5	TRBJ2-7	-	-	15	CASTPDTPYSYEQYF	TGTGCCAGCACACCGGACACGCCTTACTCCTACGAGCAGTACTTC
TRBV5-1	TRBJ1-6	-	-	16	CASSLAQGGLNSPLHF	TGCGCCAGCAGCTTGGCGCAGGGAGGACTAAATTCACCCCTCCACTTT
TRBV19	TRBJ2-3	-	-	13	CASTPSHSDTQYF	TGTGCCAGTACCCCCTCCCACAGTGATACGCAGTATTTT
TRBV21-1	TRBJ2-3	-	-	15	CASDQERDTTDTQYF	TGTGCCAGCGATCAAGAGAGGGACACCACAGATACGCAGTATTTT
TRBV10-3	TRBJ1-1	-	-	14	CAIRERVGTTEAFF	TGTGCCATCAGGGAAAGGGTAGGGACCACTGAAGCTTTCTTT
TRBV5-1	TRBJ2-5	once	-	14	CASSPGTGEETQYF	TGCGCCAGCAGCCCCGGGACGGGTGAGGAGACCCAGTACTTC
TRBV2	TRBJ1-6	-	-	13	CASSDRGRSPLHF	TGTGCCAGCAGTGACCGCGGGCGTTCACCCCTCCACTTT
TRBV4-2	TRBJ1-2	-	-	18	CASSQAVGGARPNYGYTF	TGTGCCAGCAGCCAAGCTGTCGGCGGCGCCCGACCGAACTATGGCTACACCTTC
TRBV5-5	TRBJ2-7	-	-	15	CASSLGLGVSYEQYF	TGTGCCAGCAGCTTGGGACTAGGGGTCTCCTACGAGCAGTACTTC
TRBV5-1	TRBJ1-6	-	TRBD1	14	CASSGSGTGTPLHF	TGCGCCAGCAGCGGGTCCGGGACAGGGACACCCCTCCACTTT
TRBV2	TRBJ1-5	-	TRBD1	14	CASSRQGWAGAPFF	TGTGCCAGCAGCCGACAGGGTTGGGCCGGCGCGCCATTTTTT
TRBV27	TRBJ2-7	-	TRBD1	16	CASRSSGTGGRYEQYF	TGTGCCAGCAGAAGCTCCGGGACAGGGGGCCGGTACGAGCAGTACTTC
TRBV30	TRBJ2-5	-	-	13	CAWSVGGTETQYF	TGTGCCTGGAGTGTAGGCGGGACGGAGACCCAGTACTTC